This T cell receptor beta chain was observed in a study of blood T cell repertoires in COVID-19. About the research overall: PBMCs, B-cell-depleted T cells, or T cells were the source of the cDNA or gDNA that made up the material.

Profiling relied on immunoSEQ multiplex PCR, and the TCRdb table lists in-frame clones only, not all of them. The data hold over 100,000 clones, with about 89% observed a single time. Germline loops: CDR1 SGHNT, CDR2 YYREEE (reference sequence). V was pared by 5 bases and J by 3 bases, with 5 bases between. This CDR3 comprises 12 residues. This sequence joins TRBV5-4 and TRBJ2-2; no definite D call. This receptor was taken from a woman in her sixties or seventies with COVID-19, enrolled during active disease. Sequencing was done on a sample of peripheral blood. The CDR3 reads CASSPYTGELFF. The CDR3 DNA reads TGTGCCAGCAGTCCGTACACCGGGGAGCTGTTTTTT.